Described below is a single TCR beta chain sequence and its context. The antigen remains undetermined. A template switching step contributed a universal primer site, while unique molecular identifiers were present in the cDNA. MiXCR, run by TCRdb on the 5' RACE reads, gives a single entry per CDR3 protein. The sample consists of some 240,000 distinct CDR3 sequences, about 9% of them appearing once. This record comes from a study of identical twins. Study observations and caveats: Models underpredicted monozygotic twin sharing of out-of-frame TCR alpha. Within twin pairs, the out-of-frame alpha sequences they shared showed excess low generation probability.

These data are also associated with another study on yellow fever vaccine responses in identical twins.

The sequence came from a woman aged 18-35 years in good health. The sample comprised CD8+ T cells sorted from blood.

The CDR3 DNA follows: TGTGCCAGCAGCTCCGACAGGGGGACTGAAGCTTTCTTT. Translation: CASSSDRGTEAFF. The genes are TRBV7-9 and TRBJ1-1, with 9 nucleotides matching TRBD1. The germline CDR1 and CDR2 sequences are SEHNR and FQNEAQ (reference sequence). The CDR3 consists of 13 residues. After removal of 4 bases from V and 5 bases from J, the junction contained 2 bases not matched to a gene.